The T cell receptor (beta chain) under discussion was sequenced for a study of cytomegalovirus exposure and HLA in healthy donors. Study information: Researchers previously reported finding 90 million to 130 million unique TCR beta sequences from 170 million or so T cells. The study, taken as a whole, reports: Later analysis indicated greater clonal expansion among HLA-associated TCR beta chains than among equally common other chains. Analyzed later, association rates of TCRs varied across HLA loci, with DRB1 most and HLA-C fewest.

As to this clone: Antigen: not known.

Germline CDR1 and CDR2: LNHDA and SQIVND (reference sequence). The V end lost 2 bases, the J end lost 0 bases, and 16 bases lay between the germline ends. The CDR3 has 17 residues. It was with 60 Vbeta and 13 Jbeta primers that the PCR ran. Some clones are missing from TCRdb's copy, which holds only in-frame ones; the method was immunoSEQ multiplex PCR. The sample has about 240,000 clones, around 81% seen once. The sequence was obtained from a woman aged 55-75 years in good health and CMV-seropositive. The sequencing input was PBMCs. This rearrangement joins TRBV19 to TRBJ1-1; weak D call: TRBD1 (6 bases). The CDR3 loop reads CASSINRVRGLNTEAFF. CDR3 sequence (DNA): TGTGCCAGTAGTATAAACAGGGTAAGGGGGTTGAACACTGAAGCTTTCTTT.